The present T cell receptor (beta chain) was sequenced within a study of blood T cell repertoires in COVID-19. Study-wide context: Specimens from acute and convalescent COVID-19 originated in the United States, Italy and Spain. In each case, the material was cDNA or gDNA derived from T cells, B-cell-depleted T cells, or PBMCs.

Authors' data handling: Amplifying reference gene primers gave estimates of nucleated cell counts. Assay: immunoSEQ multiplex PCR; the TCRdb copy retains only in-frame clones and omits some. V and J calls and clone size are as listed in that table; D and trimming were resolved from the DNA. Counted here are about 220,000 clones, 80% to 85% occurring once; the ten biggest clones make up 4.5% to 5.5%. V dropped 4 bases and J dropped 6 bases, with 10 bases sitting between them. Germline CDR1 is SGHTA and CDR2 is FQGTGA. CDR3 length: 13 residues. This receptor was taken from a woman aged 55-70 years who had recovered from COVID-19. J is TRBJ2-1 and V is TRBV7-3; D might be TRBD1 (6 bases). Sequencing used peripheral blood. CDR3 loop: CASSSVGANEQFF. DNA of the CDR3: TGTGCCAGCAGCTCGGTGGGGGCCAATGAGCAGTTCTTC.